This T cell receptor (beta chain) was sequenced for a study of cytomegalovirus exposure and HLA in healthy donors. Study observations and caveats: Accurate HLA-A and HLA-B prediction from TCR beta sequences was reported for most subjects. Exclusion applied to some V segments, including TRBV6-2 and TRBV6-3, as they were indistinguishable.

This CDR3 has 15 residues. The ends lost 2 bases at V and 3 bases at J; junction bases unmatched: 2. CDR1 and CDR2 (germline): SGHRS, YFSETQ. The study ran its PCR with 60 Vbeta and 13 Jbeta primers. TCRdb's table, derived via immunoSEQ multiplex PCR, lists solely in-frame clones and lacks some. The sample includes some 150,000 clones, 55% to 80% seen only once; the top ten take around 2.5%. Worth noting for this clone: The antigen remains undetermined.

V is TRBV5-1 and J is TRBJ2-2; 9 nucleotides line up with TRBD1. The sample consisted of PBMCs. The receptor comes from a woman aged 40-49 years in good health and CMV-seronegative. In nucleotides, the CDR3 is TGCGCCAGCAGCTTAAGGACAGGGGACACCGGGGAGCTGTTTTTT. It codes for CASSLRTGDTGELFF.